This T cell receptor beta chain was retrieved from a study of blood T cell repertoires in COVID-19 (dated by TCRdb to between 2020 and 2021). Broadly, across the study: Samples from collaborators originated in the United States, Italy and Spain and spanned both the acute and convalescent phases of COVID-19. Nearly every sample came with metadata listing a de-identified subject ID, COVID-19 status, age in years and sex. Where available, HLA class I and class II types were obtained from metadata supplied by the sample provider rather than from assay-based typing. The material from the prospective study consisted of cDNA or gDNA derived from T cells, B-cell-depleted T cells, or PBMCs. The dataset comprised deeply sampled blood TCRbeta repertoires from subjects exposed to, actively infected with, or recovered from COVID-19. The samples were drawn from the first 160 participants of the ongoing ImmuneRACE study and from more than 1,000 subjects provided by 6 global collaborators. The repertoires were released in a freely available public database intended as a resource for research on the immune response to SARS-CoV-2.

A distance of 11 bases separates the germline ends of V and J, which lose 1 base and 5 bases respectively. There are 14 amino acids in the CDR3, from cysteine to phenylalanine inclusive. Only CDR3 DNA is held: 42 bases, read in frame from base 1. CDR1 and CDR2, per the germline V gene (reference sequence), are SEHNR and FQNEAQ. Each collaborating institution followed its own protocols to collect whole blood in K2EDTA tubes. For TCRbeta analysis, collaborators shipped samples in one of three forms: frozen whole blood, isolated PBMCs, or DNA extracted from either of those sample types. The full study reports these points: How much clinical and demographic metadata was included differed by source and by participant, and the metadata was provided uncurated.

The immunoSEQ Assay, a bias-controlled multiplex PCR, was used to amplify TCRbeta CDR3 regions from genomic DNA. In the source study's methods: Within the assay, amplification of reference gene primers was used to estimate how many nucleated cells each sample contained. Sequence reads were collapsed and filtered to measure the absolute abundance of every unique TCRbeta CDR3 rearrangement. Productive Simpson clonality was computed per sample as the square root of Simpson's diversity index over productive rearrangements. In its TCRdb copy, this immuneACCESS table keeps in-frame sequences only and misses some clones. Where compared with another copy, unresolved V genes explain less than half of these, and the others have no known cause. V and J calls plus clone size are reproduced from that table; the DNA served to infer D and trimming. This sample lists around 140,000 clones; around three quarters were detected once. The ten largest make up approximately 15% of the sample.

To note about this clone: The antigen this receptor binds is unknown. The input lacks base qualities; no much larger clone sits a single base away.

Material for sequencing was peripheral blood. The TCR sequence derives from a man between 50 and 59 years old with acute or convalescent COVID-19. Here the chain combines TRBV7-9 and TRBJ1-1, with no confidently assigned D gene. The CDR3 sequence is CASSLVGGKTEAFF. The sequence in DNA is TGTGCCAGCAGCTTAGTGGGCGGGAAAACTGAAGCTTTCTTT.